These 9 T cell receptor beta chains were sequenced from one sample in a study of blood T cells in healthy people across ages. With a J-beta primer mix and a sample-barcoded 5' primer, a second PCR ran 7 to 11 cycles. TCRdb called the 5' RACE reads again in MiXCR, with one record for every CDR3 protein. The sample lists some 1.4 million distinct CDR3 sequences, approximately 40% occurring once. Sequencing was performed on blood. The receptors derive from a woman between 18 and 30 years old in good health.

This clonotype was seen at least ten times. V usage is TRBV6-6 and J usage is TRBJ1-5; 10 nucleotides align to TRBD1. The V and J ends lost 5 bases and 9 bases, in that order; junction bases with no gene match: 7. The germline CDR1 and CDR2 sequences are MNHNY and SVGAGI (reference sequence). This CDR3 spans 14 amino acids. The CDR3 DNA reads as TGTGCCAGCAGTCCCCGGGACAGGGGCCCGCCCCAGCATTTT. This sequence encodes CASSPRDRGPPQHF.

The V call is TRBV28, the J call TRBJ1-1; D unresolved. The CDR3 length is 13 residues. V was cut by 2 bases and J by 5 bases, with 9 bases left in between. The germline gives CDR1 MDHEN, CDR2 SYDVKM. The CDR3 loop is CASSLRVLTEAFF. CDR3 nucleotides: TGTGCCAGCAGTTTAAGGGTCCTTACTGAAGCTTTCTTT.

The genes are TRBV7-8 and TRBJ2-5; D is perhaps TRBD2 (5 bases). The CDR3 extends over 18 amino acids. Looked up from germline, CDR1 is SGHVS and CDR2 is FQNEAQ. The germline V and J ends were trimmed by 0 bases and 5 bases, with 22 bases remaining between them. The CDR3 loop is CASSLARAVTSSSETQYF. DNA of the CDR3: TGTGCCAGCAGCTTAGCGCGGGCCGTGACTTCTTCTTCCGAGACCCAGTACTTC.

This clonotype appeared a few times. The chain couples TRBV10-3 to TRBJ2-5; D not resolved. The CDR3 extends over 14 amino acids. V was trimmed by 2 bases and J by 5 bases, leaving 12 bases between them. The germline CDR1 and CDR2 sequences are ENHRY and SYGVKD. Here the CDR3 reads CAISENQRSETQYF. DNA for the CDR3: TGTGCCATCAGTGAGAACCAAAGGTCTGAGACCCAGTACTTC.

This chain joins TRBV4-1 and TRBJ1-2; 9 positions agree with TRBD1. CDR3 size: 16 residues. After removal of 0 bases from V and 2 bases from J, the junction contained 4 bases not matched to a gene. Germline CDR1 is MGHRA and CDR2 is YSYEKL. The CDR3 protein is CASSQDSGQGNYGYTF. The CDR3 nucleotides are TGCGCCAGCAGCCAAGATTCGGGACAGGGCAACTATGGCTACACCTTC.

The chain uses TRBV6-1 and TRBJ1-6, with 10 bases lining up with TRBD1. The germline gives CDR1 MNHNS, CDR2 SASEGT. V dropped 11 bases and J dropped 6; count of bases not matched to a gene: 4. CDR3 size: 13 residues. Here the CDR3 reads CAAGTGVNSPLHF. As DNA, the CDR3 is TGTGCCGCCGGGACAGGGGTTAATTCACCCCTCCACTTT.

This clonotype was counted ten times or more. The chain joins TRBV27 to TRBJ2-7; 7 bases match TRBD1. The CDR3 consists of 15 residues. Germline V CDR1 and CDR2: MNHEY, SMNVEV (reference sequence). Losses at the gene ends were 0 bases for V and 4 bases for J; bases not matched to a gene: 6. DNA of the CDR3: TGTGCCAGCAGTTTATCAGGGACAGTATCGTACGAGCAGTACTTC. This codes for CASSLSGTVSYEQYF.

The rearrangement uses TRBV30 and TRBJ2-1; 7 nucleotides match TRBD2. V was pared by 0 bases and J by 8 bases, with 7 bases of the junction left unmatched. This CDR3 contains 14 residues. The germline V gene encodes CDR1 GTSNPN and CDR2 SVGIG (reference sequence). DNA for the CDR3: TGTGCCTGGAGTGTAGGCGGGAGCAATGATGAGCAGTTCTTC. Translation gives CAWSVGGSNDEQFF.

Remarks on this clonotype: This may arise from a read error, as a much more abundant clone is one base away. The chain uses TRBV7-2 and TRBJ1-5; D remains ambiguous. Trimming took 0 bases from V and 9 from J, leaving 15 bases between them. CDR1 SGHTA and CDR2 FQGNSA come from the germline V gene. This CDR3 contains 15 residues. This CDR3 reads CASSLASVGSRPQHF. The CDR3 bases are TGTGCCAGCAGCTTAGCATCCGTGGGGTCGCGGCCCCAGCATTTT.